The clone carrying this TCR beta chain was counted at least ten times. Its target is unknown. The data are from a study of neurological immune-mediated disorders. The germline CDR1 and CDR2 sequences are MGHRA and YSYEKL. V shed 4 bases and J shed 6 bases, with 16 bases lying between them. The CDR3 covers 14 residues. The cDNA was generated by 5'RACE with 10-nucleotide random UMIs. Every sequencing run produced over 160 million TCR-beta sequences that came from 15-18 subjects. Via MiXCR, TCRdb re-called the 5' RACE reads, giving one row per CDR3 protein. The sample lists 30,000 to 40,000 distinct CDR3 sequences, around 10% seen once, with 3% to 4.5% in the top ten. Time point meaning: technical triplicate 1. The unsorted libraries were produced from 2 million PBMCs held at -80 C. Study findings and constraints: HTLV-1-associated myelopathy had the most TCR clonal expansion, whereas multiple sclerosis had the least (lower than in healthy controls).

This sequence was found in a man in his fifties or sixties with HTLV-1-associated myelopathy (HAM/TSP). The chain couples TRBV4-1 to TRBJ2-7; D perhaps matches TRBD1 (5 bases). Sequenced material: PBMCs. CDR3 in DNA: TGCGCCAGCAGCCCTCAGGCAGGGCTCGGCGAGCAGTACTTC. It encodes CASSPQAGLGEQYF.